This TCR beta chain was recorded in a study of T-cell memory formation after mild COVID-19. Findings and limits, study-wide: From day 15 to 85, contracting clones were balanced between CD4 and CD8, whereas later expanders leaned toward CD4+. Pre-infection memory held some responding clones, suggesting pre-existing cross-reactive T cells responded.

With regard to this clonotype: Its cognate antigen is unknown.

V gave up 0 bases and J gave up 7 bases; unmatched junction bases: 5. The CDR3 spans 14 residues. The germline gives CDR1 DFQATT, CDR2 SNEGSKA (reference sequence). One entry per CDR3 protein results from TCRdb running MiXCR on the 5' RACE reads. This table has 300,000 to 350,000 distinct CDR3 sequences, approximately 19% appearing once. This TCR came from a man younger than 35 who had mild COVID-19 (a few samples of this study predate the infection). Cell type and time point are not known. Sequenced input: PBMCs or a T cell subset sorted from them (not recorded which). The chain recombines TRBV20-1 with TRBJ2-1; 8 bases line up with TRBD1. The CDR3 DNA is TGCAGTGCTAGAGAAGGGCGGACAGGGAATGAGCAGTTCTTC. It is translated as CSAREGRTGNEQFF.